This T cell receptor (beta chain) originates from a study of blood T cell repertoires in COVID-19. Sequencing used immunoSEQ multiplex PCR; TCRdb keeps in-frame clones, though not all of them. The sample has about 89,000 clones, more than 60% seen once. The V segment lost 3 bases and the J segment 6 bases; nucleotides outside the gene matches: 9. This CDR3 is built from 16 residues. Germline V lookup: CDR1 MNHEY, CDR2 SMNVEV (reference sequence). The chain recombines TRBV27 with TRBJ2-7, with 12 positions matching TRBD2. This clonotype was obtained from a human donor in a cohort sampled during active COVID-19. The material sequenced was peripheral blood. The CDR3 loop is CASSLMTSGRGLEQYF. The CDR3 DNA follows: TGTGCCAGCAGTTTGATGACTAGCGGGAGAGGGCTCGAGCAGTACTTC.